This T cell receptor (beta chain) was recorded in a study of cytomegalovirus exposure and HLA in healthy donors. The overall study: A prior study identified some 100 million unique TCR beta sequences from 150 million to 200 million T cells.

This PCR relied on a set of 60 Vbeta primers and 13 Jbeta primers. The table came from immunoSEQ multiplex PCR; TCRdb's copy has only in-frame clones and leaves some out. The repertoire includes 150,000 to 200,000 clones, 60% to 75% of them detected once, and under 3% sits in the top ten. Broader study findings: Presence/absence results assume similar sequencing depth per donor, which may not hold. Being productive about 87% or about 30% of the time was typical of most TCR beta V segments in an earlier analysis.

The CDR3 has 16 residues. V was clipped by 5 bases and J by 9 bases; unmatched bases: 12. Germline V gene sequence: CDR1 SGHVS, CDR2 FQNEAQ. This clone has a single count. Its antigen remains unknown. Sequencing was performed on PBMCs. The receptor comes from a woman aged 45-65 years in good health and CMV-seropositive. This sequence joins TRBV7-8 and TRBJ1-6, with 8 bases aligning to TRBD1. The CDR3 loop is CASSLRGTGGSSPLHF. The CDR3, as DNA: TGTGCCAGCAGCCTTCGGGGGACAGGAGGTAGTTCACCCCTCCACTTT.